This entry lists 15 T cell receptor beta chains sequenced from one sample in a study of blood T cell repertoires in COVID-19. Assay: immunoSEQ multiplex PCR; the TCRdb copy retains only in-frame clones and omits some. Of about 230,000 clones in the sample, about 83% were seen once. The sequencing sample was made of peripheral blood. The source of these receptors is a woman in her 30s with COVID-19, enrolled during active disease.

This chain uses TRBV9 with TRBJ1-2; D may be TRBD1 (5 bases). V gave up 0 bases and J gave up 7 bases, with 10 bases separating them. Per germline, CDR1 SGDLS and CDR2 YYNGEE. CDR3 length: 13 amino acids. The CDR3 DNA is TGTGCCAGCAGCGTAGAGACAGAAGGTGGCTACACCTTC. Translation gives CASSVETEGGYTF. The full variable domain, with the rest looked up from reference TRBV9 and TRBJ1-2, is DSGVTQTPKHLITATGQRVTLRCSPRSGDLSVYWYQQSLDQGLQFLIQYYNGEERAKGNILERFSAQQFPDLHSELNLSSLELGDSALYFCASSVETEGGYTFGSGTRLTVV.

The chain carries TRBV19 and TRBJ2-7, with D maybe TRBD2 (5 bases). Germline loops: CDR1 LNHDA, CDR2 SQIVND (reference sequence). Trimming removed 5 bases at V and 0 bases at J, with 14 bases between. The CDR3 has 15 residues. The CDR3 coding sequence is TGTGCCAGTAGTTTAAGACCGGGATCCTCCTACGAGCAGTACTTC. Encoded protein: CASSLRPGSSYEQYF.

The chain joins TRBV20-1 to TRBJ1-2; possibly TRBD1 for D (5 bases). Trimming took 6 bases from V and 2 from J, leaving 28 bases between them. The germline V gene encodes CDR1 DFQATT and CDR2 SNEGSKA (reference sequence). The CDR3 is 18 amino acids. This chain's CDR3 is CSASPPMGSIPGNYGYTF. As DNA, the CDR3 is TGCAGTGCGAGTCCACCGATGGGTAGCATCCCAGGGAACTATGGCTACACCTTC.

The chain recombines TRBV19 with TRBJ1-1; 8 positions agree with TRBD1. The V gene end was trimmed by 5 bases and the J gene end by 4 bases; junction bases not matched to a gene: 9. Germline V gives CDR1 LNHDA, CDR2 SQIVND (reference sequence). The CDR3 is 15 amino acids. The CDR3 DNA reads as TGTGCCAGTAGTCCCCAAACCACAGGGGGCACTGAAGCTTTCTTT. Translated: CASSPQTTGGTEAFF. Full variable domain (remainder filled in from reference TRBV19 and TRBJ1-1): DGGITQSPKYLFRKEGQNVTLSCEQNLNHDAMYWYRQDPGQGLRLIYYSQIVNDFQKGDIAEGYSVSREKKESFPLTVTSAQKNPTAFYLCASSPQTTGGTEAFFGQGTRLTVV.

V and J are TRBV15 and TRBJ2-1; 9 nucleotides line up with TRBD2. Losses at the gene ends were 0 bases for V and 7 bases for J; bases not matched to a gene: 10. The CDR3 extends over 17 amino acids. The germline CDR1 and CDR2 sequences are LNHNV and YYDKDF (reference sequence). DNA for the CDR3: TGTGCCACCAGCAGAGAATCCAGGCTAGCGGGATTGAATGAGCAGTTCTTC. As protein: CATSRESRLAGLNEQFF.

The chain combines TRBV27 with TRBJ1-2; weak D call: TRBD1 (5 bases). V lost 6 bases to trimming and J lost 4 bases, with 6 bases between them. The CDR3 spans 11 residues. CDR1 is MNHEY, CDR2 SMNVEV, per germline (reference sequence). CDR3 nucleotides: TGTGCCAGCAGCCAGGGCTATGGCTACACCTTC. It codes for CASSQGYGYTF.

A single count supports this clone. The chain couples TRBV6-1 to TRBJ1-1, with D tentatively TRBD1 (5 bases). Trimming removed 6 bases at V and 2 bases at J, with 10 bases between. Germline values: CDR1 MNHNS, CDR2 SASEGT. The CDR3 is 13 residues long. CDR3 protein: CASSYDSNTEAFF. CDR3 sequence (DNA): TGTGCCAGCAGCTACGACAGTAACACTGAAGCTTTCTTT.

The rearrangement links TRBV29-1 to TRBJ1-5; D unresolved. CDR1 SQVTM and CDR2 ANQGSEA come from the germline V gene. The CDR3 spans 11 residues. Trimming removed 6 bases at V and 5 bases at J, with 8 bases between. CDR3 sequence (DNA): TGCAGCGTAGGAGGAGATCAGCCCCAGCATTTT. Amino acid sequence: CSVGGDQPQHF.

There are a few counts of this clone. The V call is TRBV4-3, the J call TRBJ2-2; tentative D call: TRBD2 (5 bases). The CDR3 runs to 16 residues. Germline-derived CDR1 and CDR2 are LGHNA and YSLEER. The V end was cut by 0 bases, the J end by 5 bases, with 13 bases between. CDR3 sequence reads: CASSQDRGSGTGELFF. The CDR3 nucleotides are TGCGCCAGCAGCCAAGACAGAGGGAGCGGAACCGGGGAGCTGTTTTTT.

The gene calls are TRBV6-5 and TRBJ1-6, with D uncertain. The CDR3 has 15 amino acids. The germline gives CDR1 MNHEY, CDR2 SVGAGI. V was cut by 5 bases and J by 0 bases, with 8 bases left in between. This CDR3 is CASSPTSSYNSPLHF. CDR3 in DNA: TGTGCCAGCAGTCCGACAAGCTCCTATAATTCACCCCTCCACTTT.

V and J are TRBV10-3 and TRBJ2-1, with 12 bases aligning to TRBD2. In germline, CDR1 is ENHRY, CDR2 SYGVKD. J lost 8 bases, V lost 11 bases, and 10 bases had no gene match. The CDR3 runs to 14 residues. CDR3 protein: CAAQGLAGGDEQFF. The CDR3 DNA follows: TGTGCCGCCCAAGGCCTAGCGGGAGGGGATGAGCAGTTCTTC.

The chain links TRBV7-9 to TRBJ1-2; D may be TRBD1 (5 bases). The V end lost 11 bases, the J end lost 0 bases, and 28 bases lay between the germline ends. The CDR3 extends over 18 amino acids. Germline values: CDR1 SEHNR, CDR2 FQNEAQ (reference sequence). CDR3 coding DNA: TGTGCCGGATCCCTTCCCCAAGGACACAACACGTCTAACTATGGCTACACCTTC. Translation: CAGSLPQGHNTSNYGYTF.

The V gene is TRBV15, the J gene TRBJ2-7; D might be TRBD1 (5 bases). Germline values: CDR1 LNHNV, CDR2 YYDKDF (reference sequence). V was clipped by 8 bases and J by 4 bases, with 15 bases between them. This CDR3 spans 13 amino acids. The CDR3: CATSLLGPYEQYF. CDR3 nucleotide sequence: TGTGCCACCTCGTTACTGGGGCCGTACGAGCAGTACTTC.

Here the CDR3 DNA reads TGTGCCAGCAGCTTCGGGGGTTTGGGAGAGACCCAGTACTTC. It is translated as CASSFGGLGETQYF. The chain joins TRBV7-9 to TRBJ2-5; D possibly corresponds to TRBD2 (6 bases). The length of the CDR3 is 14 residues. Trimming left V 3 bases short and J 4 bases short, with 12 bases between. Per the germline V gene, CDR1 is SEHNR and CDR2 is FQNEAQ (reference sequence).

The V and J genes are TRBV18 and TRBJ1-5; 7 bases are a match to TRBD1. After removal of 6 bases from V and 7 bases from J, the junction contained 6 bases not matched to a gene. The CDR3 contains 13 residues. The germline gives CDR1 KGHSH, CDR2 LQKENI. The CDR3, as DNA: TGTGCCAGCTCGAGGGGGCAGGACCAGCCCCAGCATTTT. As protein: CASSRGQDQPQHF.